These 21 T cell receptor beta chains originate from one sample sequenced in a study of shared clonotypes between healthy human individuals. TCRdb's copy holds only in-frame clones and misses some; the assay was immunoSEQ multiplex PCR. The table has about 450,000 clones, less than 80% seen once. Sequenced input: PBMCs. The receptors originated from a woman between 40 and 50 years old in good health. Some clones in this sample may be carry-over from other donors' samples.

The V and J genes are TRBV5-1 and TRBJ2-7; TRBD2 matches at 13 bases. CDR3 length: 17 amino acids. Germline-derived CDR1 and CDR2 are SGHRS and YFSETQ. V gave up 4 bases and J gave up 4 bases; unmatched junction bases: 11. CDR3 nucleotides: TGCGCCAGCAGCGGGACTAGCGGGAAGAAGACGGGGTACGAGCAGTACTTC. Protein sequence: CASSGTSGKKTGYEQYF.

The CDR3 reads CASSPGTGNQPQHF. CDR3 coding DNA: TGTGCCAGCAGCCCCGGGACAGGCAATCAGCCCCAGCATTTT. The chain joins TRBV7-9 to TRBJ1-5; 7 bases agree with TRBD1. CDR1 and CDR2 from the germline V gene are SEHNR and FQNEAQ (reference sequence). The CDR3 length is 14 residues. V trimming: 5 bases; J trimming: 2 bases; junction bases outside the gene matches: 3.

This clone was counted once. The chain couples TRBV28 to TRBJ1-5; 7 nucleotides align to TRBD1. Germline-derived CDR1 and CDR2 are MDHEN and SYDVKM. CDR3 size: 15 residues. The ends lost 5 bases at V and 3 bases at J; junction bases unmatched: 7. The CDR3 sequence is CASSPLTGNNQPQHF. DNA for the CDR3: TGTGCCAGCAGTCCCTTGACAGGGAACAATCAGCCCCAGCATTTT. Full variable domain (rest looked up from reference TRBV28 and TRBJ1-5): DVKVTQSSRYLVKRTGEKVFLECVQDMDHENMFWYRQDPGLGLRLIYFSYDVKMKEKGDIPEGYSVSREKKERFSLILESASTNQTSMYLCASSPLTGNNQPQHFGDGTRLSIL.

This chain connects TRBV7-3 to TRBJ2-1; D is ambiguous. This CDR3 is 14 amino acids long. V lost 4 bases, J lost 3 bases, and 10 bases lay in between. CDR1 SGHTA and CDR2 FQGTGA come from the germline V gene. The CDR3 region is CASSSLGIYNEQFF. CDR3 nucleotides: TGTGCCAGCAGCTCCCTCGGAATCTACAATGAGCAGTTCTTC.

V is TRBV18 and J is TRBJ2-1, with 12 bases that match TRBD2. The CDR3 extends over 16 amino acids. Germline CDR1 reads KGHSH; CDR2 reads LQKENI. With 5 bases clipped from V and 5 bases from J, the junction kept 7 bases outside the gene matches. CDR3 loop: CASSYGLAGTHNEQFF. The CDR3 DNA sequence: TGTGCCAGCTCATATGGACTAGCGGGAACCCACAATGAGCAGTTCTTC.

The rearrangement links TRBV9 to TRBJ1-5; D may be TRBD1 (5 bases). The CDR3 runs 13 residues. The germline CDR1 and CDR2 sequences are SGDLS and YYNGEE. V was pared by 4 bases and J by 5 bases, with 10 bases between. CDR3 in amino acids: CASSQGLDQPQHF. CDR3 nucleotides: TGTGCCAGCAGCCAGGGCTTGGATCAGCCCCAGCATTTT.

Only one count was recorded for this clone. The V and J genes are TRBV28 and TRBJ2-5; maybe TRBD2 (5 bases). The CDR3 runs to 11 residues. Looked up from germline, CDR1 is MDHEN and CDR2 is SYDVKM. The V end was cut by 3 bases, the J end by 10 bases, with 9 bases between. The CDR3 coding sequence is TGTGCCAGCAGTTTCACACGGGACCAGTACTTC. Translation: CASSFTRDQYF.

The chain combines TRBV7-2 with TRBJ2-5; D unresolved. The germline V and J ends were trimmed by 1 base and 5 bases, with 14 bases remaining between them. CDR3 length: 15 residues. Per the germline V gene, CDR1 is SGHTA and CDR2 is FQGNSA. This CDR3 reads CASSLDTVWTETQYF. The DNA for the CDR3 is TGTGCCAGCAGCTTAGACACAGTATGGACGGAGACCCAGTACTTC.

In this sample, this clone turned up a few times. This chain uses TRBV29-1 with TRBJ2-3, with 7 bases aligning to TRBD1. Germline trimming cut 5 bases from V and 1 base from J; bases unmatched to any gene: 6. The CDR3 totals 14 residues. Germline values: CDR1 SQVTM, CDR2 ANQGSEA. The CDR3: CSVRDSSGTDTQYF. CDR3 DNA sequence: TGCAGCGTTCGGGACAGTTCGGGCACAGATACGCAGTATTTT.

In its sample, this clone was seen once. The V and J genes are TRBV7-2 and TRBJ2-2; D is tentatively TRBD1 or TRBD2 (5 bases each). The ends were cut back, 5 bases at V and 2 bases at J, with 15 bases in the middle. The germline V gene encodes CDR1 SGHTA and CDR2 FQGNSA. The CDR3 extends over 16 amino acids. This CDR3 is CASSATGRLNTGELFF. CDR3 DNA: TGTGCCAGCAGCGCAACGGGACGGTTAAACACCGGGGAGCTGTTTTTT. Supplemented by reference TRBV7-2 and TRBJ2-2, the full variable domain reads GAGVSQSPSNKVTEKGKDVELRCDPISGHTALYWYRQSLGQGLEFLIYFQGNSAPDKSGLPSDRFSAERTGGSVSTLTIQRTQQEDSAVYLCASSATGRLNTGELFFGEGSRLTVL.

This clone occurred once. The chain has TRBV28 and TRBJ1-2, with TRBD1 matching 9 bases. The CDR3 loop spans 16 amino acids. V lost 2 bases to trimming and J lost 5 bases; unmatched junction nucleotides: 9. Germline loops: CDR1 MDHEN, CDR2 SYDVKM. The CDR3: CASSLLLGTGNYGYTF. In DNA form, the CDR3 reads TGTGCCAGCAGTTTACTTCTCGGGACAGGGAATTATGGCTACACCTTC.

This chain links TRBV4-3 with TRBJ2-7, with D perhaps TRBD2 (5 bases). Per the germline V gene, CDR1 is LGHNA and CDR2 is YSLEER. Trimming removed 0 bases from V and 4 bases from J, with 10 bases in between. The CDR3 is 14 amino acids. The CDR3 is CASSQDGRGYEQYF. In DNA, the CDR3 is TGCGCCAGCAGCCAAGATGGTCGGGGTTACGAGCAGTACTTC.

This clone was recorded once. This CDR3 reads CASARGVSRVGSNQPQHF. CDR3 nucleotides: TGTGCCAGCGCCCGGGGGGTCAGCCGGGTAGGTAGCAATCAGCCCCAGCATTTT. V usage is TRBV7-6 and J usage is TRBJ1-5, with D perhaps matching TRBD1 (5 bases). The V gene lost 8 bases and the J gene lost 0 bases, with 23 bases spanning the gap. The length of the CDR3 is 18 residues. CDR1 is SGHVS, CDR2 FNYEAQ, per germline.

This sequence joins TRBV7-2 and TRBJ2-7; D gene unclear. This CDR3 has 12 amino acids. Germline lookup yields CDR1 SGHTA and CDR2 FQGNSA. Trimming left V 5 bases short and J 6 bases short, with 11 bases between. This CDR3 is CASSVSLGEQYF. Written as DNA, the CDR3 is TGTGCCAGCAGCGTCAGCCTTGGCGAGCAGTACTTC. Full variable domain (outside the CDR3, taken from reference TRBV7-2 and TRBJ2-7): GAGVSQSPSNKVTEKGKDVELRCDPISGHTALYWYRQSLGQGLEFLIYFQGNSAPDKSGLPSDRFSAERTGGSVSTLTIQRTQQEDSAVYLCASSVSLGEQYFGPGTRLTVT.

The chain uses TRBV18 and TRBJ1-2; TRBD1 might be the D (5 bases). Germline V gene lookup returns CDR1 KGHSH and CDR2 LQKENI. The ends were cut back, 6 bases at V and 7 bases at J, with 21 bases in the middle. The CDR3 totals 15 residues. This CDR3 reads CASSPIRDPDPGYTF. DNA of the CDR3: TGTGCCAGCTCCCCAATCCGGGACCCAGACCCTGGCTACACCTTC.

The chain combines TRBV7-8 with TRBJ2-7, with TRBD1 as a possible D gene (5 bases). The CDR3 contains 15 residues. V was clipped by 2 bases and J by 2 bases, with 13 bases between them. CDR1 is SGHVS and CDR2 is FQNEAQ in the germline V gene. The CDR3 protein is CASSLYRGNAYEQYF. CDR3 DNA sequence: TGTGCCAGCAGCTTATATAGGGGAAACGCCTACGAGCAGTACTTC.

The chain combines TRBV7-8 with TRBJ1-2; D is unresolved. Germline CDR1 is SGHVS and CDR2 is FQNEAQ. V lost 7 bases, J lost 8 bases, and 17 bases lay in between. The length of the CDR3 is 13 residues. The CDR3 loop is CASTSPDFTGYTF. CDR3 DNA sequence: TGTGCCAGCACCTCGCCCGATTTTACAGGCTACACCTTC.

The CDR3 region is CASSGTGGPEKLFF. The CDR3 nucleotides are TGCGCCAGCAGCGGGACAGGGGGCCCTGAAAAACTGTTTTTT. The chain combines TRBV5-1 with TRBJ1-4, with TRBD1 matching 12 bases. The germline CDR1 and CDR2 sequences are SGHRS and YFSETQ. V lost 4 bases to trimming and J lost 7 bases; unmatched junction nucleotides: 2. CDR3 length: 14 residues.

The rearrangement links TRBV5-6 to TRBJ1-4; D gene uncertain. The CDR3 totals 12 residues. The ends were cut back, 4 bases at V and 8 bases at J, with 9 bases in the middle. CDR1 is SGHDT and CDR2 is YYEEEE in the germline V gene. The CDR3 nucleotides read TGTGCCAGCAGCGCAAGTGGGGAAAAACTGTTTTTT. Its protein product is CASSASGEKLFF. The entire variable domain, with the rest obtained from reference TRBV5-6 and TRBJ1-4, is as follows: DAGVTQSPTHLIKTRGQQVTLRCSPKSGHDTVSWYQQALGQGPQFIFQYYEEEERQRGNFPDRFSGHQFPNYSSELNVNALLLGDSALYLCASSASGEKLFFGSGTQLSVL.

V usage is TRBV7-2 and J usage is TRBJ2-3; D unclear. The germline V gene encodes CDR1 SGHTA and CDR2 FQGNSA. The V and J ends lost 1 base and 2 bases respectively, with 7 bases between them. CDR3 length: 14 residues. DNA of the CDR3: TGTGCCAGCAGCTTAGTCATCCCCACAGATACGCAGTATTTT. Its protein is CASSLVIPTDTQYF.

The V gene is TRBV11-2, the J gene TRBJ1-4; no definite D call. V dropped 1 base and J dropped 3 bases, with 6 bases sitting between them. The germline gives CDR1 SGHAT, CDR2 FQNNGV. This CDR3 is built from 14 residues. The CDR3 region is CASSLARANEKLFF. DNA for the CDR3: TGTGCCAGCAGCTTAGCTAGGGCTAATGAAAAACTGTTTTTT.